The 11 T cell receptor beta chains listed next were all sequenced from one sample in a study of T cell responses to AZD1222 COVID-19 vaccine. The method was immunoSEQ multiplex PCR; TCRdb's version includes in-frame clones alone and lacks a portion of them. The data show 100,000 to 120,000 clones, about 87% seen once. The material was peripheral blood, obtained 28 days after the second AZD1222 dose. These receptors were obtained from an adult who received the AZD1222 COVID-19 vaccine.

On this clone: The same CDR3 also results from other DNA sequences found in this sample. The V gene is TRBV27, the J gene TRBJ1-5; D remains ambiguous. This CDR3 is 13 amino acids long. Germline CDR1 is MNHEY and CDR2 is SMNVEV (reference sequence). V lost 3 bases to trimming and J lost 3 bases, with 6 bases between them. CDR3 coding DNA: TGTGCCAGCAGTTTGTCGGCCAATCAGCCCCAGCATTTT. Protein product: CASSLSANQPQHF.

This clone was found once. The J gene is TRBJ1-1, the V gene TRBV7-9; tentatively, D is TRBD1 (5 bases). Germline CDR1 SEHNR, CDR2 FQNEAQ (reference sequence). The CDR3 spans 15 residues. The V end lost 2 bases, the J end lost 2 bases, and 12 bases lay between the germline ends. The CDR3 sequence: CASSLSGGFNTEAFF. The CDR3 DNA reads TGTGCCAGCAGCTTATCTGGGGGATTCAACACTGAAGCTTTCTTT. The entire variable domain, with the rest obtained from reference TRBV7-9 and TRBJ1-1, is as follows: DTGVSQNPRHKITKRGQNVTFRCDPISEHNRLYWYRQTLGQGPEFLTYFQNEAQLEKSRLLSDRFSAERPKGSFSTLEIQRTEQGDSAMYLCASSLSGGFNTEAFFGQGTRLTVV.

V usage is TRBV19 and J usage is TRBJ2-7; 11 bases match TRBD1. The CDR3 has 13 amino acids. Per germline, CDR1 LNHDA and CDR2 SQIVND (reference sequence). The junction had 2 bases not matched to a gene; V was cut back by 6 bases and J by 4 bases. CDR3 sequence reads: CASRGTGGYEQYF. For the CDR3, the DNA is TGTGCCAGTAGAGGGACAGGGGGTTACGAGCAGTACTTC.

The CDR3 DNA reads as TGTGCCAGCACCAAACAACAGGGGGAATGGAATGAGCAGTTCTTC. As protein: CASTKQQGEWNEQFF. The chain has TRBV18 and TRBJ2-1, with 8 bases aligning to TRBD1. Germline CDR1 is KGHSH and CDR2 is LQKENI. With V trimmed by 8 bases and J by 7 bases, 13 bases remained unmatched. The CDR3 sequence is 15 residues long.

The V call is TRBV6-5, the J call TRBJ1-1, with a possible D match to TRBD1 (5 bases). CDR1 and CDR2 (germline): MNHEY, SVGAGI. V lost 5 bases, J lost 1 base, and 14 bases lay in between. The CDR3 length is 15 residues. This CDR3 is CASSKTDHWNTEAFF. CDR3 DNA sequence: TGTGCCAGCAGTAAGACAGACCATTGGAACACTGAAGCTTTCTTT.

V is TRBV19 and J is TRBJ2-7; D gene ambiguous. There are 13 residues in the CDR3. Germline values: CDR1 LNHDA, CDR2 SQIVND (reference sequence). V was shortened by 1 base and J by 7 bases, with 11 bases between the two germline ends. The CDR3 region is CASSIGVSGEQYF. Written as DNA, the CDR3 is TGTGCCAGTAGTATAGGGGTATCTGGGGAGCAGTACTTC.

The chain recombines TRBV10-1 with TRBJ2-2, with TRBD1 as a possible D gene (5 bases). The CDR3 consists of 16 residues. V lost 2 bases and J 0 bases, leaving 10 bases between the germline ends. From germline, CDR1 is WNHNN and CDR2 SYGVQD (reference sequence). CDR3 DNA sequence: TGCGCCAGCAGTGAGATAGACAGCACGAACACCGGGGAGCTGTTTTTT. Translating it yields CASSEIDSTNTGELFF.

In DNA, the CDR3 is TGCGCCAGCAGCTCCCCGGGGCGAGGAGGAAACACCATATATTTT. Amino acids: CASSSPGRGGNTIYF. This chain uses TRBV5-1 with TRBJ1-3; TRBD1 might be the D (5 bases). The CDR3 runs 15 residues. The germline CDR1 and CDR2 sequences are SGHRS and YFSETQ. Between the trimmed V and J ends, which lost 3 bases and 4 bases, there was a span of 14 bases.

This chain connects TRBV7-9 to TRBJ2-7; 12 bases agree with TRBD1. Looked up from germline, CDR1 is SEHNR and CDR2 is FQNEAQ (reference sequence). Unmatched junction bases numbered 6, after V lost 0 bases and J lost 6 bases. This CDR3 is built from 16 residues. The CDR3 bases are TGTGCCAGCAGCTTAGCGGCGGGACAGGGGGCAGGCGAGCAGTACTTC. This gives the protein CASSLAAGQGAGEQYF.

The CDR3 is CASSFGNEQFF. CDR3 in DNA: TGTGCCAGCAGCTTTGGTAATGAGCAGTTCTTC. This sequence joins TRBV7-6 and TRBJ2-1; D is uncertain. V lost 3 bases and J lost 7, with 4 bases in between. Germline CDR1 reads SGHVS; CDR2 reads FNYEAQ. This CDR3 contains 11 residues.

The chain is built from TRBV6-5 and TRBJ1-6; tentative D call: TRBD1 (5 bases). The CDR3 covers 14 residues. V was cut by 11 bases and J by 1 base, with 12 bases left in between. Germline CDR1 reads MNHEY; CDR2 reads SVGAGI. The CDR3 DNA reads TGTGCCGGGGACGGGGGGTCCTATAATTCACCCCTCCACTTT. Translating it yields CAGDGGSYNSPLHF.